The TCR beta chain described here comes from a study of blood T cell repertoires in COVID-19 (dated by TCRdb to 2020 to 2022). Background on the whole study: The collaborator samples originated in the United States, Italy and Spain and spanned the acute and convalescent phases of COVID-19. The prospective study material was composed of cDNA or gDNA derived from T cells, B-cell-depleted T cells, or PBMCs. The dataset comprised deeply sampled blood TCRbeta repertoires from subjects exposed to, actively infected with, or recovered from COVID-19. The repertoires were made available in a free public database intended to serve as a resource for research on the immune response to SARS-CoV-2. Samples came from the ongoing ImmuneRACE study (first 160 participants) plus 1,254 subjects from 6 global collaborators. The sample metadata nearly always contained a de-identified subject ID, COVID-19 status, age in years and sex. HLA class I and class II types, where available, came from metadata supplied by the sample provider rather than from assay-based typing.

TCRbeta CDR3 regions were amplified from genomic DNA using the immunoSEQ Assay, a bias-controlled multiplex PCR. Under the source paper's analysis protocol: Within the assay, amplification of reference gene primers was used to estimate how many nucleated cells each sample contained. To quantify the absolute abundance of each unique TCRbeta CDR3 rearrangement, sequence reads were collapsed and filtered. For each sample, productive Simpson clonality was calculated by taking the square root of Simpson's diversity index across productive rearrangements. This is the immuneACCESS table as TCRdb keeps it, with only in-frame sequences that have V and J called. A part of the clones is gone; compared with another copy, unresolved V genes explain less than half, and the rest is unexplained. That table supplies the V and J calls and clone size; D and trimming were determined from the DNA. This sample comprises more than 200,000 clones, around four fifths of them detected only once. Approximately 30% of the sample is held by the ten biggest clonotypes.

On this clone: Its antigen is still unknown. The input lacks base qualities; no much larger clone sits a single base away.

From cysteine to phenylalanine, the CDR3 is 11 amino acids long. Just CDR3 DNA is preserved here, 33 bases in frame from base 1. Reading the germline V gene (reference sequence) gives CDR1 DFQATT and CDR2 SNEGSKA. Trimming at the junction amounts to 7 bases on V and 6 bases on J, and the germline ends lie 13 bases apart. Whole blood was collected in K2EDTA tubes by collaborating institutions according to the institutions' own protocols. For TCRbeta analysis, collaborators shipped samples as frozen whole blood, isolated PBMCs, or DNA extracted from either of those sample types. Study-wide findings and limitations: The amount of clinical and demographic metadata varied by source and participant and was provided uncurated.

The receptor was isolated from a middle-aged man with acute or convalescent COVID-19. The chain employs TRBV20-1 and TRBJ2-7; matching of 6 bases hints at TRBD1 as the D gene. Sequenced material: peripheral blood. The CDR3 corresponds to CSVTQGAEQYF. The DNA sequence is as follows: TGCAGTGTCACACAGGGAGCCGAGCAGTACTTC.